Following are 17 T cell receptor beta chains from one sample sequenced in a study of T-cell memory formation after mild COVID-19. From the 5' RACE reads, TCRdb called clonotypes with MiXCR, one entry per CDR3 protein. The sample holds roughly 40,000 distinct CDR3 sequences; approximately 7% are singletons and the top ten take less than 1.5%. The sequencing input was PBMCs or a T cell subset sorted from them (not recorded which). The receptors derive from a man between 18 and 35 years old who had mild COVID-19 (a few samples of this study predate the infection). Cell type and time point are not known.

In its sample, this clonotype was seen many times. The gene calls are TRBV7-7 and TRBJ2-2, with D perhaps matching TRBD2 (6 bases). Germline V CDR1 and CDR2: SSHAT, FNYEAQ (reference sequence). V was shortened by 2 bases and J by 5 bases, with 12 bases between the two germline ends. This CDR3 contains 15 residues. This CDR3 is CASSLRLGGTGELFF. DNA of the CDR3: TGTGCCAGCAGCTTACGGTTGGGGGGAACCGGGGAGCTGTTTTTT.

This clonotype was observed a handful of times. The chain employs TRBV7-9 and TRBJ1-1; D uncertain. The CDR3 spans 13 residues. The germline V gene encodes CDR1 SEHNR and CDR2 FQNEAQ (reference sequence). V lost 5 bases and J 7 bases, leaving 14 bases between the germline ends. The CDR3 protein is CASSLVGLDEAFF. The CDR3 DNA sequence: TGTGCCAGCAGCCTAGTAGGGTTGGATGAAGCTTTCTTT.

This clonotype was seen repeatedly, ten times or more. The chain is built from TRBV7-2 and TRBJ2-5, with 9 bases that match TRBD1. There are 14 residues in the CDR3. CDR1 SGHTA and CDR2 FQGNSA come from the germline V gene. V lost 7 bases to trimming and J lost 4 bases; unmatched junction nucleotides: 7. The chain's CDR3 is CASTKRDRVETQYF. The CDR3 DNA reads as TGTGCCAGCACTAAGAGGGACAGGGTAGAGACCCAGTACTTC.

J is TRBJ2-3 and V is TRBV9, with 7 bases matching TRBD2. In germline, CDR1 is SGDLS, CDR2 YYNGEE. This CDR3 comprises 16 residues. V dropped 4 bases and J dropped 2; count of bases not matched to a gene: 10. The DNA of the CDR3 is TGTGCCAGCAGCACTCTCGGGGGGACCCCCACAGATACGCAGTATTTT. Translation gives CASSTLGGTPTDTQYF.

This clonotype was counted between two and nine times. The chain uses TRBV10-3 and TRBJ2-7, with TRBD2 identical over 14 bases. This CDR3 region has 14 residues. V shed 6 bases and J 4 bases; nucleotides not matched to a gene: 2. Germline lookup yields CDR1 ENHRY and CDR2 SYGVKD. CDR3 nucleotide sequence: TGTGCCATCAGGACTAGCGGGGGGGTATACGAGCAGTACTTC. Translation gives CAIRTSGGVYEQYF.

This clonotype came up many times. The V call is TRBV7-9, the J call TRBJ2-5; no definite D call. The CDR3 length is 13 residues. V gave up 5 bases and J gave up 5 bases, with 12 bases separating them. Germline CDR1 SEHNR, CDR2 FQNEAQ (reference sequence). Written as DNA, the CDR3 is TGTGCCAGCAGCACAAGGGTGGTGGAGACCCAGTACTTC. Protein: CASSTRVVETQYF. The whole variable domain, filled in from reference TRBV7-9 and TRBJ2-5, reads DTGVSQNPRHKITKRGQNVTFRCDPISEHNRLYWYRQTLGQGPEFLTYFQNEAQLEKSRLLSDRFSAERPKGSFSTLEIQRTEQGDSAMYLCASSTRVVETQYFGPGTRLLVL.

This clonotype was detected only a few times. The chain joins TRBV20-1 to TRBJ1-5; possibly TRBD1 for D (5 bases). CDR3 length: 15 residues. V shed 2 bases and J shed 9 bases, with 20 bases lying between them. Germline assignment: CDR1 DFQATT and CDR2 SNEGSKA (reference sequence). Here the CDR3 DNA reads TGCAGTGCTAGATCCCACCGGGACGGAGTTGGGCCCCAGCATTTT. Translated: CSARSHRDGVGPQHF.

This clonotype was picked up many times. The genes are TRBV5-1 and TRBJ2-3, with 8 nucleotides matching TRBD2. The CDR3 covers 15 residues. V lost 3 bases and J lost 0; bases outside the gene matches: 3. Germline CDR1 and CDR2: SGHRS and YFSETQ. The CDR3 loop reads CASSWGGGSTDTQYF. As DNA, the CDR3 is TGCGCCAGCAGCTGGGGCGGGGGGAGCACAGATACGCAGTATTTT.

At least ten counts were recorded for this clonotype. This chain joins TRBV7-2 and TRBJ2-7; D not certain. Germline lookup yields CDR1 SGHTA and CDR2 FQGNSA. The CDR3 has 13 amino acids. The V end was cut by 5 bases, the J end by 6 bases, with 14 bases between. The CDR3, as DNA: TGTGCCAGCAGCCCCGACGGTCCGGTCGAGCAGTACTTC. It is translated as CASSPDGPVEQYF. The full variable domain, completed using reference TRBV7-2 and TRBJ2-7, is GAGVSQSPSNKVTEKGKDVELRCDPISGHTALYWYRQSLGQGLEFLIYFQGNSAPDKSGLPSDRFSAERTGGSVSTLTIQRTQQEDSAVYLCASSPDGPVEQYFGPGTRLTVT.

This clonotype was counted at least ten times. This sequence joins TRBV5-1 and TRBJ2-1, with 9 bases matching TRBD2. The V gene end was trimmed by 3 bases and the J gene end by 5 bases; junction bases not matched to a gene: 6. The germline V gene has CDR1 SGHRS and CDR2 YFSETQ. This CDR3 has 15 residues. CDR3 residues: CASSSGGGAHNEQFF. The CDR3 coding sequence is TGCGCCAGCAGCTCCGGCGGGGGGGCTCACAATGAGCAGTTCTTC. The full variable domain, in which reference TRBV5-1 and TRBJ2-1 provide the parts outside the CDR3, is KAGVTQTPRYLIKTRGQQVTLSCSPISGHRSVSWYQQTPGQGLQFLFEYFSETQRNKGNFPGRFSGRQFSNSRSEMNVSTLELGDSALYLCASSSGGGAHNEQFFGPGTRLTVL.

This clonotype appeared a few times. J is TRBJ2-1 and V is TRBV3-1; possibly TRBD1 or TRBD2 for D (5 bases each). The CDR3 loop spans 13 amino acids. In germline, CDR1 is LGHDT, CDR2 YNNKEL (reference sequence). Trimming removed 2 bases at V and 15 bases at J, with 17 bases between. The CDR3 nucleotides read TGTGCCAGCAGCCAAAACTTGGGGGACCGTTGGTTCTTC. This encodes CASSQNLGDRWFF.

The CDR3 sequence: CASSLAYGYEQYV. The CDR3 bases are TGTGCCAGCAGCTTAGCCTACGGCTACGAGCAGTACGTC. The chain employs TRBV7-2 and TRBJ2-7; no firm D call. CDR3 length: 13 amino acids. Per germline, CDR1 SGHTA and CDR2 FQGNSA. V dropped 0 bases and J dropped 3 bases, with 6 bases sitting between them.

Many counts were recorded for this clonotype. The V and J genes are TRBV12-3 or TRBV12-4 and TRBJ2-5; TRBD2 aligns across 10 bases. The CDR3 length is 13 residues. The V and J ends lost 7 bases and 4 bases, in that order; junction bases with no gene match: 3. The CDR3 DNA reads TGTGCCAGCACCTTAGCGGGAGGAGAGACCCAGTACTTC. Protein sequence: CASTLAGGETQYF.

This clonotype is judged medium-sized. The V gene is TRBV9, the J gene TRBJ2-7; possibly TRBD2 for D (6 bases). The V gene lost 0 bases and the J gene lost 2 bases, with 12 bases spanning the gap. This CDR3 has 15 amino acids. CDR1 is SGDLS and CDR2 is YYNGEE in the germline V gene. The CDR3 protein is CASSVGAGGTYEQYF. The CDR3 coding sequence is TGTGCCAGCAGCGTAGGAGCGGGCGGAACCTACGAGCAGTACTTC.

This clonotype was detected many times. The CDR3 DNA follows: TGCGCCAGCAGCTTAACAGGGGGCGAAAACACCATATATTTT. Translated: CASSLTGGENTIYF. The gene calls are TRBV5-1 and TRBJ1-3, with TRBD1 identical over 9 bases. The CDR3 spans 14 residues. Germline lookup yields CDR1 SGHRS and CDR2 YFSETQ. V was clipped by 2 bases and J by 6 bases; unmatched bases: 3.

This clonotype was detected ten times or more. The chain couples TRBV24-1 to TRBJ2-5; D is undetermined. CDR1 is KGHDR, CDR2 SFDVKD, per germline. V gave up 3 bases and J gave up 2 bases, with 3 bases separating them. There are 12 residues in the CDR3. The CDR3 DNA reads TGTGCCACCAGTGATATACAAGAGACCCAGTACTTC. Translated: CATSDIQETQYF.

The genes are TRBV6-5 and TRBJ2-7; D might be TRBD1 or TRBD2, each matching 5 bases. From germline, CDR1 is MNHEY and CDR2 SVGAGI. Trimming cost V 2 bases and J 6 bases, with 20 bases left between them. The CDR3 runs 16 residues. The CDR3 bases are TGTGCCAGCAGTTACAGACGGCGACTGCGAGGGGTCGAGCAGTACTTC. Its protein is CASSYRRRLRGVEQYF.